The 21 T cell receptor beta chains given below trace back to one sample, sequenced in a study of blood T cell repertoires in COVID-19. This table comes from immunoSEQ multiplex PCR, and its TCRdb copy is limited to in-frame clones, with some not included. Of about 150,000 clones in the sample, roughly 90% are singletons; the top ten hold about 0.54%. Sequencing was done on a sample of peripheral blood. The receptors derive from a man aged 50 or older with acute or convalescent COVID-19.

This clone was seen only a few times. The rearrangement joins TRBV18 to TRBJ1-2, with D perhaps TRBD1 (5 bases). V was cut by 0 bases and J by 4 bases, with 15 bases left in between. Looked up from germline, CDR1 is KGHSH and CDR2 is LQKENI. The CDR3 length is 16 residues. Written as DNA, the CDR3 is TGTGCCAGCTCACCACCGGAGGGGCAGGCTACCTATGGCTACACCTTC. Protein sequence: CASSPPEGQATYGYTF. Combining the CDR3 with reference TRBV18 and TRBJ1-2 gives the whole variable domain NAGVMQNPRHLVRRRGQEARLRCSPMKGHSHVYWYRQLPEEGLKFMVYLQKENIIDESGMPKERFSAEFPKEGPSILRIQQVVRGDSAAYFCASSPPEGQATYGYTFGSGTRLTVV.

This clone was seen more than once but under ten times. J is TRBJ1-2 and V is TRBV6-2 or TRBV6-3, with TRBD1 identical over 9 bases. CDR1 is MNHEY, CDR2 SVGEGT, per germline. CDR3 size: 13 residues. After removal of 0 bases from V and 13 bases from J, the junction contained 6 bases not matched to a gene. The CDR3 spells CASSYSGTGFGTF. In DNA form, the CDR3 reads TGTGCCAGCAGTTACTCCGGGACAGGGTTTGGCACCTTC.

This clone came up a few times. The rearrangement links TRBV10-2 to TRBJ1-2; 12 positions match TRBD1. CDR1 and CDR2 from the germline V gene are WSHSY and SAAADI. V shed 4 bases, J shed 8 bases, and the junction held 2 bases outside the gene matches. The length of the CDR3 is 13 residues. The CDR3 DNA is TGCGCCAGCAGTGCCGGGACAGGGGGCGGCTACACCTTC. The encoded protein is CASSAGTGGGYTF.

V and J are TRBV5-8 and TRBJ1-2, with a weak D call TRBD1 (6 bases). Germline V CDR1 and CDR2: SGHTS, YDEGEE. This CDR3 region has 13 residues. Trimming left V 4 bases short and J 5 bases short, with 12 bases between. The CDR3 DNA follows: TGTGCCAGCAGCCTAGGACAGCGGTATGGCTACACCTTC. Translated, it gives CASSLGQRYGYTF. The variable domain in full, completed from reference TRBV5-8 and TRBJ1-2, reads EAGVTQSPTHLIKTRGQQATLRCSPISGHTSVYWYQQALGLGLQFLLWYDEGEERNRGNFPPRFSGRQFPNYSSELNVNALELEDSALYLCASSLGQRYGYTFGSGTRLTVV.

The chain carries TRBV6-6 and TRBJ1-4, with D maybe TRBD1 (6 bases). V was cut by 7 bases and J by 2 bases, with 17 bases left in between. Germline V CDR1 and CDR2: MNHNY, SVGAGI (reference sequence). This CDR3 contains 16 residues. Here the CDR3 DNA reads TGTGCCAGCACCCCCGGGGGGGGGCTCACTAATGAAAAACTGTTTTTT. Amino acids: CASTPGGGLTNEKLFF.

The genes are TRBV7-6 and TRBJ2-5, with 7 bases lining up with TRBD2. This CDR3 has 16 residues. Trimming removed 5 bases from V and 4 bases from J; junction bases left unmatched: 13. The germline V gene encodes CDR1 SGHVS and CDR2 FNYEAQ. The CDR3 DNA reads TGTGCCAGCAGCCAAGCGGGGTTTGCGGGGGTAGAGACCCAGTACTTC. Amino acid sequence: CASSQAGFAGVETQYF.

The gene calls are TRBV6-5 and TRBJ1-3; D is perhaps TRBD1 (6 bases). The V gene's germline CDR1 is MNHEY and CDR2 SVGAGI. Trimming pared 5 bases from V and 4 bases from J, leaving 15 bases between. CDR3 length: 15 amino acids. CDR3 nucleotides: TGTGCCAGCAGTAATACAGGGCCCGGGGGAAACACCATATATTTT. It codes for CASSNTGPGGNTIYF.

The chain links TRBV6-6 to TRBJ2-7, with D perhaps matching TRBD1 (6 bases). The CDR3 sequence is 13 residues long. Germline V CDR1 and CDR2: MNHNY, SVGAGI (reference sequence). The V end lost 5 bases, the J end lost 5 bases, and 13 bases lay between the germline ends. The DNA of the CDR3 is TGTGCCAGCAGTCGAACAGGGCTCAACGAGCAGTACTTC. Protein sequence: CASSRTGLNEQYF.

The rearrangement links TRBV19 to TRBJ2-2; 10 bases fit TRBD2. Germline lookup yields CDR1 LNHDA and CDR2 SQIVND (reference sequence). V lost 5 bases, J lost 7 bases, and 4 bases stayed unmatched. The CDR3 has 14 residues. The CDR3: CASSGTSAIGELFF. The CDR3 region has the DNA TGTGCCAGTAGTGGGACTAGCGCCATCGGGGAGCTGTTTTTT.

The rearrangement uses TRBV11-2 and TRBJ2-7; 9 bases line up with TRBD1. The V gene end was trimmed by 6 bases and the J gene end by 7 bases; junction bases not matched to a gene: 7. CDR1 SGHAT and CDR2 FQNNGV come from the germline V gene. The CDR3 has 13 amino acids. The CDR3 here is CASRPQGAGEQYV. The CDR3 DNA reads TGTGCCAGCAGACCACAGGGGGCGGGGGAGCAGTACGTC.

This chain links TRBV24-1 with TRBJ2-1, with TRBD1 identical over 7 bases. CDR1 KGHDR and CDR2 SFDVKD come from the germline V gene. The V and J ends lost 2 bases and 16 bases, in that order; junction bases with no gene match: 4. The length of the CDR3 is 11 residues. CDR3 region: CATSDYRDSFF. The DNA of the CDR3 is TGTGCCACCAGTGATTATCGGGACAGCTTCTTC.

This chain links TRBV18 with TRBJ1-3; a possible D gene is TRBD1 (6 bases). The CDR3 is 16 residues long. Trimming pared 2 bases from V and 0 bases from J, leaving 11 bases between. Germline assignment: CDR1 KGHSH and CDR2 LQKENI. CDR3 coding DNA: TGTGCCAGCTCACCAGGGGGGGCCGACTCTGGAAACACCATATATTTT. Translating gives CASSPGGADSGNTIYF.

The CDR3 is CASRMGQFGANVLTF. Written as DNA, the CDR3 is TGTGCCAGCAGAATGGGACAGTTTGGGGCCAACGTCCTGACTTTC. V is TRBV2 and J is TRBJ2-6; 7 bases map to TRBD1. Per the germline V gene, CDR1 is SNHLY and CDR2 is FYNNEI. J lost 3 bases, V lost 6 bases, and 5 bases had no gene match. This CDR3 is built from 15 residues.

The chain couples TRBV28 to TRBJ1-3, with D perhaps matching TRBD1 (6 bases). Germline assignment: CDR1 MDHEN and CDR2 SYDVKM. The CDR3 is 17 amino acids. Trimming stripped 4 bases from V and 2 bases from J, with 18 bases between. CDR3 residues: CASSSTNTGKTGNTIYF. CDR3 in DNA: TGTGCCAGCAGTTCAACCAACACAGGGAAAACTGGAAACACCATATATTTT.

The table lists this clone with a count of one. CDR3 protein: CATTSRGQDTQYF. CDR3 DNA: TGTGCCACAACCAGCAGGGGGCAGGATACGCAGTATTTT. The V call is TRBV19, the J call TRBJ2-3, with 8 bases aligning to TRBD1. Germline V gene sequence: CDR1 LNHDA, CDR2 SQIVND (reference sequence). Trimming removed 10 bases from V and 6 bases from J; junction bases left unmatched: 9. This CDR3 is 13 amino acids long.

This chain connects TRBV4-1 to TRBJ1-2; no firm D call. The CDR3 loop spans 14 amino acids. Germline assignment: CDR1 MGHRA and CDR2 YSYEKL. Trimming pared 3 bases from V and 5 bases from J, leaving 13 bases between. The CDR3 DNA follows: TGCGCCAGCAGCCACAACCCGGGGAAGTATGGCTACACCTTC. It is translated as CASSHNPGKYGYTF.

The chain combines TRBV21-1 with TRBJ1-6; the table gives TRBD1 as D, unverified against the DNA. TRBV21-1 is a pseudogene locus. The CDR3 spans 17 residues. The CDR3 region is CASSYQKGECDNSPLHF. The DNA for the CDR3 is TGTGCCAGCAGCTATCAGAAAGGGGAATGCGATAATTCACCCCTCCACTTT.

The CDR3 sequence is CASRSISGEETQYF. The DNA for the CDR3 is TGTGCCAGCAGATCAATTAGCGGGGAAGAGACCCAGTACTTC. The chain joins TRBV6-6 to TRBJ2-5, with 8 bases fitting TRBD2. J lost 3 bases, V lost 6 bases, and 6 bases had no gene match. The V gene's germline CDR1 is MNHNY and CDR2 SVGAGI (reference sequence). CDR3 size: 14 residues.

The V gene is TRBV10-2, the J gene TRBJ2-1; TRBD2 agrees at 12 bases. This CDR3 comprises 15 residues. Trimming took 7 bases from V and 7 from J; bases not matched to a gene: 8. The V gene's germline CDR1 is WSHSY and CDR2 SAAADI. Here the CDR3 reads CASNTGLAGLNEQFF. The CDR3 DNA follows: TGCGCCAGCAATACGGGACTAGCGGGTCTAAATGAGCAGTTCTTC.

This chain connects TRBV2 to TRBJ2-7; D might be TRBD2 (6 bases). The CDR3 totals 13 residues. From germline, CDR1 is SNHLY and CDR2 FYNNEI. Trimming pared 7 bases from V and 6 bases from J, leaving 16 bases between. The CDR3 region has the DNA TGTGCCAGCACCCAGGAGGAGGGTCTCGAGCAGTACTTC. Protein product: CASTQEEGLEQYF.

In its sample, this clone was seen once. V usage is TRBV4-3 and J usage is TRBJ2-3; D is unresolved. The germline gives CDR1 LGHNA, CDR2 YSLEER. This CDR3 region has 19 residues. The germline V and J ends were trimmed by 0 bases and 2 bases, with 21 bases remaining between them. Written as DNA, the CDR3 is TGCGCCAGCAGCCAAGATTCGTTTAGAACAGAGACATACACAGATACGCAGTATTTT. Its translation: CASSQDSFRTETYTDTQYF.